A selection of T cell receptor beta chains follows, all from one sample in a study of blood T cells in healthy people across ages. TCRdb re-called the 5' RACE reads with MiXCR, one entry per CDR3 protein. This table has over 700,000 distinct CDR3 sequences, about 53% appearing once. Sequencing was done on a sample of blood. These receptors all come from a man at least 80 years old in good health. The CDR3 runs from the conserved cysteine through the conserved F or W. A D gene is named only where the DNA matches it firmly. The size of a clone is reported for some rows only, either as once, few or many, or as a class for expanded clones.

size	V	J	D	CDR3	DNA
.	TRBV12-3/TRBV12-4	TRBJ2-1	.	CACRAVLANYNEQFF	TGTGCCTGCAGGGCGGTTCTAGCGAACTACAATGAGCAGTTCTTC
.	TRBV6-2/TRBV6-3	TRBJ2-1	.	CAGSYSITGEGGESSYNEQFF	TGTGCCGGCAGTTACTCGATAACGGGGGAAGGGGGTGAGAGCTCCTACAATGAGCAGTTCTTC
.	TRBV20-1	TRBJ2-7	TRBD1	CSAATGGIYEQYF	TGCAGTGCTGCGACAGGGGGGATCTACGAGCAGTACTTC
few	TRBV12-3/TRBV12-4	TRBJ2-7	TRBD2	CASSLEREGPEQYF	TGTGCCAGCAGTTTAGAGCGGGAAGGTCCGGAGCAGTACTTC
once	TRBV12-3/TRBV12-4	TRBJ2-3	.	CASSLGVGTTLYAYF	TGTGCCAGCAGCCTAGGAGTCGGAACGACACTATACGCGTATTTT
.	TRBV29-1	TRBJ2-7	.	CSVEVGQPYEQYF	TGCAGCGTTGAAGTTGGGCAGCCCTACGAGCAGTACTTC
.	TRBV20-1	TRBJ2-7	.	CSARVGEGRSYNEQYF	TGCAGTGCTAGAGTTGGTGAAGGGCGCTCCTACAATGAGCAGTACTTC
.	TRBV30	TRBJ1-1	.	CAWSVGTEAFF	TGTGCCTGGAGTGTAGGAACTGAAGCTTTCTTT
.	TRBV28	TRBJ2-5	TRBD1	CASSLRDRVRYF	TGTGCCAGCAGTCTCCGGGACAGGGTTCGGTACTTC
few	TRBV7-3	TRBJ2-1	TRBD2	CASSSLAGVTYNEQFF	TGTGCCAGCAGCTCGTTAGCGGGAGTTACCTACAATGAGCAGTTCTTC
.	TRBV9	TRBJ2-5	.	CASSVGQARETQYF	TGTGCCAGCAGCGTAGGACAGGCGAGAGAGACCCAGTACTTC
few	TRBV7-3	TRBJ2-2	TRBD2	CASSVTGTRNGELFF	TGTGCCAGCAGCGTGACCGGGACTAGAAACGGGGAGCTGTTTTTT
many	TRBV20-1	TRBJ1-5	.	CSARDKYSNQPQHF	TGCAGTGCTAGAGATAAATATAGCAATCAGCCCCAGCATTTT
.	TRBV6-2/TRBV6-3	TRBJ2-1	TRBD2	CASSSSGKQFF	TGTGCCAGCAGTTCCAGCGGGAAGCAGTTCTTC
.	TRBV6-6	TRBJ1-2	.	CASSPEQGFYGYTF	TGTGCCAGCAGTCCCGAGCAGGGGTTCTATGGCTACACCTTC
once	TRBV14	TRBJ2-1	.	CASSQGRGLLTRDEQFF	TGTGCCAGCAGCCAAGGTCGTGGCCTACTGACGCGGGATGAGCAGTTCTTC
.	TRBV12-3/TRBV12-4	TRBJ2-3	.	CASRHGADAQYF	TGTGCCAGCAGACATGGCGCAGATGCGCAGTATTTT
.	TRBV29-1	TRBJ1-1	.	CSVVSVNTEAFF	TGCAGCGTTGTATCAGTGAACACTGAAGCTTTCTTT
once	TRBV5-1	TRBJ2-1	TRBD2	CASSFGLTSGSYNEQFF	TGCGCCAGCAGCTTCGGTCTGACTAGCGGATCCTACAATGAGCAGTTCTTC
.	TRBV3-1	TRBJ2-1	TRBD2	CASSMGLGVIKEFF	TGTGCCAGCAGCATGGGACTAGGAGTGATTAAGGAGTTCTTC
.	TRBV28	TRBJ1-1	TRBD1	CASSRGGMATEAFF	TGTGCCAGCAGCCGAGGGGGCATGGCCACTGAAGCTTTCTTT
once	TRBV20-1	TRBJ1-5	TRBD1	CSARIQGAGNSNQPQHF	TGCAGTGCTAGAATTCAGGGGGCGGGAAATAGCAATCAGCCCCAGCATTTT
.	TRBV20-1	TRBJ2-1	TRBD2	CSARDPGRGYNEQFF	TGCAGTGCTAGAGATCCCGGGAGGGGCTACAATGAGCAGTTCTTC
.	TRBV9	TRBJ1-2	TRBD1	CASSVEIRTGKEGYTF	TGTGCCAGCAGCGTAGAAATCAGGACAGGGAAAGAAGGCTACACCTTC
.	TRBV10-3	TRBJ2-1	.	CAISVGYEQFF	TGTGCCATCAGTGTCGGGTATGAGCAGTTCTTC
.	TRBV2	TRBJ2-5	.	CASKRTEQETQYF	TGTGCCAGCAAAAGGACCGAGCAAGAGACCCAGTACTTC